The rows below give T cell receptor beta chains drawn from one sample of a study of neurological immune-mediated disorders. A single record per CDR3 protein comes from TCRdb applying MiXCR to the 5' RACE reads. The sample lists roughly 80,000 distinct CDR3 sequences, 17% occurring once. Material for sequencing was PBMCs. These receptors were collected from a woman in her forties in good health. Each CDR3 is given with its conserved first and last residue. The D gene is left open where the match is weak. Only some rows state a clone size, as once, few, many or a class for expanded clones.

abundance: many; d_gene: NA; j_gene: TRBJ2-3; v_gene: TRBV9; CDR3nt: TGTGCCAGCAGCCCCCCGGGGCGGGATACGCAGTATTTT; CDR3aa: CASSPPGRDTQYF
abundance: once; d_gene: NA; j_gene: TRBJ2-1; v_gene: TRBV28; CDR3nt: TGTCCCAGCAGTTTAACGGGGCCGGGGTTTAGCTCCTACAATGAGCAGTTCTTC; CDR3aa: CPSSLTGPGFSSYNEQFF
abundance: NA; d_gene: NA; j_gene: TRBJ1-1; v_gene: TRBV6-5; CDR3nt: TGTGCCAGCCTCCGGAAGGGGGAAACTGAAGCTTTCTTC; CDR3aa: CASLRKGETEAFF
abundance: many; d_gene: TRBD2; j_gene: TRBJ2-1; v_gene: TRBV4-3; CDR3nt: TGCGCCAGCAGCCCAGGGGACGGTAGCGGGGGGCTCATCACCTACAATGAGCAGTTCTTC; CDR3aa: CASSPGDGSGGLITYNEQFF
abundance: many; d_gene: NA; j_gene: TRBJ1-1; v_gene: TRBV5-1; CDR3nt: TGCGCCAGCAGCTTGGAACGGGTAATACGCACTGAAGCTTTCTTT; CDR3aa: CASSLERVIRTEAFF
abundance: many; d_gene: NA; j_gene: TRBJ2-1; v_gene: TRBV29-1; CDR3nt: TGCAGCGTTGATCCAGGGGAGCAGTTCTTC; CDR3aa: CSVDPGEQFF
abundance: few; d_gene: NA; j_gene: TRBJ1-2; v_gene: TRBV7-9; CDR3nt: TGTGCCAGCAGCTCAGGCGGAGGGGACCACAACTATGGCTACACCTTC; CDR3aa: CASSSGGGDHNYGYTF
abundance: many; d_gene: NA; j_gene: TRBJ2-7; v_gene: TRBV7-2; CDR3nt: TGTGCCAGCAGCTTAGGAGTAGGAAGATACGAGCAGTACTTC; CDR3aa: CASSLGVGRYEQYF
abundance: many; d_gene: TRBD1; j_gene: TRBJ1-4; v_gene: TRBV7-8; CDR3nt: TGTGCCTCCAAAGGTGGGGACAGCCCAACTAATGAAAAACTGTTTTTT; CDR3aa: CASKGGDSPTNEKLFF
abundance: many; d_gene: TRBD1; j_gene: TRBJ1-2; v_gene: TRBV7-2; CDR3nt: TGTGCCAGCAGCTTAGGTTCTCAGGGACAGGGTAGGAATGGCTACACCTTC; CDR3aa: CASSLGSQGQGRNGYTF